Below are 9 T cell receptor beta chains sequenced from a single sample in a study of T cells in Graves' hyperthyroidism and ophthalmopathy. The TCR beta CDR3 regions underwent amplification using RNA transcripts as the source. The HTBI primer set drove a first-round RT-PCR of the TCR CDR3. TCRdb reanalysed the multiplex PCR reads using MiXCR and keeps one entry per CDR3 protein. The sample records 550,000 to 600,000 distinct CDR3 sequences, 40% to 55% being singletons. Sequenced: peripheral blood or thyroid tissue (not recorded which). Receptor source: an adult woman with Graves' disease, either hyperthyroidism or ophthalmopathy (not recorded which).

For this clonotype: Germline and junction disagree at one end, which may indicate a read error. CDR3 sequence: CTSSFSGARGIYTEAFF. The DNA for the CDR3 is TGTACCAGCTCATTTTCAGGGGCGAGGGGGATCTACACTGAAGCTTTCTTT. The genes are TRBV19 and TRBJ1-1; a possible D gene is TRBD1 (6 bases). This CDR3 comprises 17 residues. Germline CDR1 is LNHDA and CDR2 is SQIVND (reference sequence). Drawing the rest from reference TRBV19 and TRBJ1-1, the complete variable domain is DGGITQSPKYLFRKEGQNVTLSCEQNLNHDAMYWYRQDPGQGLRLIYYSQIVNDFQKGDIAEGYSVSREKKESFPLTVTSAQKNPTAFYLCTSSFSGARGIYTEAFFGQGTRLTVV.

The rearrangement uses TRBV25-1 and TRBJ2-5, with a weak D call TRBD2 (5 bases). This CDR3 is built from 14 residues. The germline gives CDR1 MGHDK, CDR2 SYGVNS. The V end lost 2 bases, the J end lost 5 bases, and 12 bases lay between the germline ends. The CDR3 DNA follows: TGTGCCAGCAGTGAAACTGGGAAGCGGGAGACCCAGTACTTC. Translation: CASSETGKRETQYF. Together with reference TRBV25-1 and TRBJ2-5, the CDR3 gives the full variable domain: EADIYQTPRYLVIGTGKKITLECSQTMGHDKMYWYQQDPGMELHLIHYSYGVNSTEKGDLSSESTVSRIRTEHFPLTLESARPSHTSQYLCASSETGKRETQYFGPGTRLLVL.

V usage is TRBV2 and J usage is TRBJ1-2, with D perhaps matching TRBD1 (5 bases). Germline CDR1 reads SNHLY; CDR2 reads FYNNEI. Trimming shortened V by 1 base and J by 7 bases, and 13 bases separated the two germline ends. CDR3 length equals 14 residues. CDR3 in amino acids: CASSEETDTFGYTF. CDR3 coding DNA: TGTGCCAGCAGTGAAGAAACGGACACCTTTGGCTACACCTTC.

The rearrangement joins TRBV9 to TRBJ2-2; D may be TRBD1 or TRBD2 (5 bases each). V was shortened by 4 bases and J by 0 bases, with 16 bases between the two germline ends. The CDR3 has 17 amino acids. Germline V lookup: CDR1 SGDLS, CDR2 YYNGEE. The CDR3 loop reads CASSLGVARPNTGELFF. The CDR3 DNA sequence: TGTGCCAGCAGCCTGGGGGTAGCGCGACCGAACACCGGGGAGCTGTTTTTT.

Here the CDR3 reads CTSSATGVAQPQHF. CDR3 DNA: TGTACCAGCAGCGCAACAGGGGTAGCTCAGCCCCAGCATTTT. The chain combines TRBV7-2 with TRBJ1-5, with TRBD1 matching 7 bases. Germline values: CDR1 SGHTA, CDR2 FQGNSA. V lost 5 bases to trimming and J lost 6 bases; unmatched junction nucleotides: 7. The CDR3 extends over 14 amino acids.

This clonotype was counted at least ten times. V usage is TRBV20-1 and J usage is TRBJ1-5, with TRBD1 matching 9 bases. Germline-derived CDR1 and CDR2 are DFQATT and SNEGSKA (reference sequence). The CDR3 has 15 residues. V lost 3 bases and J lost 4; bases outside the gene matches: 7. The CDR3 DNA is TGCAGTGCTAGCAGGGGACAGGGTGGAAATCAGCCCCAGCATTTT. It specifies CSASRGQGGNQPQHF.

There are many counts of this clonotype. The chain employs TRBV14 and TRBJ1-2; no clear D gene. CDR1 is SGHDN and CDR2 is FVKESK in the germline V gene. CDR3 size: 13 residues. V lost 4 bases, J lost 5 bases, and 11 bases lay in between. This chain's CDR3 is CASSRYQSYGYTF. The CDR3 DNA follows: TGTGCCAGCAGCCGCTATCAAAGTTATGGCTACACCTTC.

The chain recombines TRBV2 with TRBJ2-7; D remains ambiguous. Germline values: CDR1 SNHLY, CDR2 FYNNEI. The CDR3 extends over 14 amino acids. V lost 6 bases and J lost 6, with 18 bases in between. The CDR3 sequence is CASRDAVSTSEQYF. The CDR3 DNA reads TGTGCCAGCAGAGATGCAGTGTCCACAAGCGAGCAGTACTTC.

This sequence joins TRBV2 and TRBJ1-1; D is unresolved. The CDR3 sequence is 14 residues long. V lost 4 bases, J lost 7 bases, and 16 bases lay in between. The germline gives CDR1 SNHLY, CDR2 FYNNEI. The CDR3 spells CASSGISATSEAFF. CDR3 DNA: TGTGCCAGCAGTGGGATCAGTGCTACCAGTGAAGCTTTCTTT.